Below are 23 T cell receptor beta chains sequenced from a single sample in a study of OX40 agonist ivuxolimab in advanced cancers. The assay was immunoSEQ multiplex PCR, and TCRdb's table has in-frame clones only and misses some. Seen here are about 58,000 clones, roughly 84% observed once, and the top ten hold 0.85% to 1%. Sample: CD4+ or CD8+ T cells sorted from blood, taken in a trial of the OX40 agonist ivuxolimab. These receptors all stem from an adult with an advanced solid tumor such as melanoma, head and neck, liver or kidney cancer.

The V gene is TRBV2, the J gene TRBJ2-3; D may be TRBD1 or TRBD2 (6 bases each). CDR1 and CDR2 (germline): SNHLY, FYNNEI. V gave up 8 bases and J gave up 1 base, with 22 bases separating them. The CDR3 has 17 amino acids. As DNA, the CDR3 is TGTGCCAGCCCTGAATGGGGGCCTAGCGCTCGCACAGATACGCAGTATTTT. Translation: CASPEWGPSARTDTQYF.

The chain couples TRBV6-5 to TRBJ2-3; D not certain. Germline values: CDR1 MNHEY, CDR2 SVGAGI. V lost 6 bases to trimming and J lost 1 base, with 8 bases between them. The length of the CDR3 is 13 residues. CDR3 in DNA: TGTGCCAGCAGGTCCTTTCGCACAGATACGCAGTATTTT. Protein product: CASRSFRTDTQYF.

V is TRBV18 and J is TRBJ2-3; 7 nucleotides match TRBD1. Trimming cost V 1 base and J 1 base; bases outside gene matches: 8. CDR1 KGHSH and CDR2 LQKENI come from the germline V gene. The CDR3 extends over 17 amino acids. This chain's CDR3 is CASSPLLAGGGTDTQYF. In nucleotides, the CDR3 is TGTGCCAGCTCACCACTCTTAGCAGGGGGAGGCACAGATACGCAGTATTTT.

This chain joins TRBV5-1 and TRBJ2-5, with 7 bases lining up with TRBD1. Germline CDR1 SGHRS, CDR2 YFSETQ. Trimming took 4 bases from V and 2 from J; bases not matched to a gene: 5. The CDR3 has 14 residues. The CDR3 reads CASSPWDRQETQYF. CDR3 sequence (DNA): TGCGCCAGCAGCCCCTGGGACAGACAAGAGACCCAGTACTTC.

This clone was observed a single time. This chain uses TRBV4-1 with TRBJ1-5; no definite D call. There are 17 residues in the CDR3. Trimming stripped 4 bases from V and 0 bases from J, with 16 bases between. In germline, CDR1 is MGHRA, CDR2 YSYEKL. Here the CDR3 reads CASSPRSVGYSNQPQHF. The DNA for the CDR3 is TGCGCCAGCAGCCCTAGATCTGTCGGGTATAGCAATCAGCCCCAGCATTTT.

The J gene is TRBJ2-2, the V gene TRBV6-1; D is uncertain. Trimming pared 6 bases from V and 5 bases from J, leaving 13 bases between. Germline-derived CDR1 and CDR2 are MNHNS and SASEGT. The CDR3 totals 14 residues. Here the CDR3 DNA reads TGTGCCAGCAGGGCTAATATCGGAACCGGGGAGCTGTTTTTT. Translated: CASRANIGTGELFF.

This clone was observed once. CDR3 DNA: TGCGCCAGTCGGACAGCAACAGATACGCAGTATTTT. This gives the protein CASRTATDTQYF. The V call is TRBV5-1, the J call TRBJ2-3, with a tentative D call TRBD1 (6 bases). With 8 bases removed from V and 3 bases from J, the gap between germline ends came to 10 bases. The germline V gene encodes CDR1 SGHRS and CDR2 YFSETQ. The CDR3 is made up of 12 amino acids.

V usage is TRBV7-9 and J usage is TRBJ2-3, with 13 bases identical to TRBD2. CDR3 length: 18 amino acids. J was trimmed by 3 bases and V by 0 bases; bases with no gene match: 6. In germline, CDR1 is SEHNR, CDR2 FQNEAQ (reference sequence). The CDR3 nucleotides are TGTGCCAGCAGCTTAGCGCGGACTAGCGGGGGAGGGACAGATACGCAGTATTTT. This sequence encodes CASSLARTSGGGTDTQYF.

The J gene is TRBJ2-7, the V gene TRBV28; D is perhaps TRBD1 (6 bases). Germline CDR1 is MDHEN and CDR2 is SYDVKM. The CDR3 totals 14 residues. The germline V and J ends were trimmed by 2 bases and 5 bases, with 13 bases remaining between them. The CDR3 is CASSLIQGHHEQYF. For the CDR3, the DNA is TGTGCCAGCAGTTTAATACAGGGCCACCACGAGCAGTACTTC.

V is TRBV28 and J is TRBJ1-4, with D perhaps matching TRBD1 (5 bases). The CDR3 contains 16 residues. Looked up from germline, CDR1 is MDHEN and CDR2 is SYDVKM. Trimming took 2 bases from V and 8 from J, leaving 18 bases between them. CDR3 DNA: TGTGCCAGCAGTTTAGTGGGGCCCCAACTTTACGAAAAACTGTTTTTT. Residues: CASSLVGPQLYEKLFF.

This clone was counted once. The chain couples TRBV2 to TRBJ2-3; D is undetermined. CDR1 and CDR2 from the germline V gene are SNHLY and FYNNEI. Between the trimmed V and J ends, which lost 2 bases and 3 bases, there was a span of 15 bases. The CDR3 sequence is 16 residues long. The CDR3 here is CASSERAAGLTDTQYF. CDR3 DNA: TGTGCCAGCAGTGAAAGGGCGGCAGGCCTGACAGATACGCAGTATTTT.

This sequence joins TRBV7-9 and TRBJ1-3, with D possibly TRBD1 on 5 matching bases. The CDR3 covers 19 residues. V lost 5 bases and J 0 bases, leaving 23 bases between the germline ends. Germline V gene sequence: CDR1 SEHNR, CDR2 FQNEAQ (reference sequence). CDR3 residues: CASSLPIHRIGFSGNTIYF. CDR3 in DNA: TGTGCCAGCAGCCTGCCAATCCACAGGATAGGTTTCTCTGGAAACACCATATATTTT.

This clone was found a few times. The CDR3 nucleotides are TGTGCCAGCAGCTTGGCAGGGCTCTTCCAAGAGACCCAGTACTTC. Translated, it gives CASSLAGLFQETQYF. The genes are TRBV7-7 and TRBJ2-5, with a tentative D call TRBD1 (5 bases). The CDR3 consists of 15 residues. Germline values: CDR1 SSHAT, CDR2 FNYEAQ (reference sequence). Trimming removed 3 bases at V and 1 base at J, with 12 bases between. The variable domain in full, completed from reference TRBV7-7 and TRBJ2-5, reads GAGVSQSPRYKVTKRGQDVTLRCDPISSHATLYWYQQALGQGPEFLTYFNYEAQPDKSGLPSDRFSAERPEGSISTLTIQRTEQRDSAMYRCASSLAGLFQETQYFGPGTRLLVL.

The chain joins TRBV13 to TRBJ2-3, with 8 bases aligning to TRBD2. This CDR3 has 16 residues. With V trimmed by 2 bases and J by 1 base, 5 bases remained unmatched. Per germline, CDR1 PRHDT and CDR2 FYEKMQ (reference sequence). The CDR3 DNA sequence: TGTGCCAGCAGCTTAAAAGCGGGGGCGGGCACAGATACGCAGTATTTT. Its protein product is CASSLKAGAGTDTQYF.

CDR3 DNA sequence: TGTGCCAGCAGCTTCACCGGGACAGGGTTAATGAACACTGAAGCTTTCTTT. Translation: CASSFTGTGLMNTEAFF. The V call is TRBV7-2, the J call TRBJ1-1; 9 nucleotides line up with TRBD1. The germline gives CDR1 SGHTA, CDR2 FQGNSA. V shed 3 bases, J shed 0 bases, and the junction held 8 bases outside the gene matches. The CDR3 runs to 17 residues.

A single count supports this clone. The chain couples TRBV29-1 to TRBJ2-7; 9 bases align to TRBD1. CDR3 size: 12 residues. Germline V CDR1 and CDR2: SQVTM, ANQGSEA. CDR3 protein: CGARDRVYEQYF. In DNA form, the CDR3 reads TGCGGCGCCCGGGACAGGGTCTACGAGCAGTACTTC.

V and J are TRBV7-9 and TRBJ2-5, with D uncertain. V was shortened by 4 bases and J by 1 base, with 10 bases between the two germline ends. The CDR3 is made up of 14 amino acids. Germline V gene data show CDR1 as SEHNR and CDR2 as FQNEAQ (reference sequence). CDR3 nucleotides: TGTGCCAGCAGCTACTCTTCTGCCCAAGAGACCCAGTACTTC. Protein: CASSYSSAQETQYF.

CDR3 DNA: TGTGCCAGCAGGCCCGCCAGCGGGGGCTCCTACGAGCAGTACTTC. Residues: CASRPASGGSYEQYF. This chain joins TRBV6-1 and TRBJ2-7, with 8 bases fitting TRBD2. Germline-derived CDR1 and CDR2 are MNHNS and SASEGT. The junction had 7 bases not matched to a gene; V was cut back by 6 bases and J by 0 bases. This CDR3 contains 15 residues.

With regard to this clone: Additional DNA sequences in this sample encode the identical CDR3. The rearrangement links TRBV18 to TRBJ1-1; no definite D call. The V gene's germline CDR1 is KGHSH and CDR2 LQKENI. This CDR3 has 14 amino acids. V shed 3 bases and J shed 1 base, with 9 bases lying between them. CDR3 region: CASSPVTGNTEAFF. The CDR3 nucleotides read TGTGCCAGCTCACCGGTGACTGGGAACACTGAAGCTTTCTTT.

The chain links TRBV20-1 to TRBJ2-5, with D unclear. The J call could be wrong; TRBJ2-7 is a better fit for the DNA end. Germline-derived CDR1 and CDR2 are DFQATT and SNEGSKA (reference sequence). The CDR3 runs to 11 residues. DNA of the CDR3: TGCAGTGCTACCTCGAGCTACGAGCAGTACTTC. This gives the protein CSATSSYEQYF.

This chain connects TRBV4-1 to TRBJ1-1; D ambiguous. This CDR3 comprises 13 residues. The V end was cut by 5 bases, the J end by 6 bases, with 13 bases between. Germline CDR1 reads MGHRA; CDR2 reads YSYEKL. In nucleotides, the CDR3 is TGCGCCAGCAGCACCAAATTGGGGTCTGAAGCTTTCTTT. It yields the protein CASSTKLGSEAFF.

The chain carries TRBV14 and TRBJ1-2; unclear D gene. Germline V gives CDR1 SGHDN, CDR2 FVKESK. Trimming pared 4 bases from V and 2 bases from J, leaving 14 bases between. There are 15 residues in the CDR3. CDR3 nucleotides: TGTGCCAGCAGCCGGACCCTCGCCCGGAACTATGGCTACACCTTC. Translating gives CASSRTLARNYGYTF.

This clone occurred a few times. The chain has TRBV28 and TRBJ1-1, with 9 bases lining up with TRBD1. CDR1 and CDR2 from the germline V gene are MDHEN and SYDVKM. After removal of 3 bases from V and 4 bases from J, the junction contained 6 bases not matched to a gene. The CDR3 loop spans 15 amino acids. The CDR3 is CASSFTGGLITEAFF. CDR3 coding DNA: TGTGCCAGCAGTTTTACAGGGGGCTTGATCACTGAAGCTTTCTTT.